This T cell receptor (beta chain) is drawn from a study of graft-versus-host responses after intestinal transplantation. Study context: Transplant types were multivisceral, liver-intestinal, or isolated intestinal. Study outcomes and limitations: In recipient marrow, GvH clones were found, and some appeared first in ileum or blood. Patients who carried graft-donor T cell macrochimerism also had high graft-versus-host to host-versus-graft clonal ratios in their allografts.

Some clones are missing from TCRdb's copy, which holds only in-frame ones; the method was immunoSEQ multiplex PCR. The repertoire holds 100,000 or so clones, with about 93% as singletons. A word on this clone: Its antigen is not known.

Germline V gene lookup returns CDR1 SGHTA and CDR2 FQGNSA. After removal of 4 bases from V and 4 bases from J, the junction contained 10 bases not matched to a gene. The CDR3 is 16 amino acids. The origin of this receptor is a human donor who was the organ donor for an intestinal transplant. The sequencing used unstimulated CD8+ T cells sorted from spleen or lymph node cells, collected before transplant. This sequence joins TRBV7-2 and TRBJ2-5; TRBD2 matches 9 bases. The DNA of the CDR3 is TGTGCCAGCAGCTCCCTGGCAAGCGGGAGGAGAGAGACCCAGTACTTC. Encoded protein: CASSSLASGRRETQYF.